This T cell receptor beta chain was obtained from a study of T-cell reconstitution after alpha-beta-depleted transplantation in children. Trimming took 1 base from V and 7 from J; bases not matched to a gene: 11. Germline V gene data show CDR1 as SGHTA and CDR2 as FQGTGA. The CDR3 is made up of 16 amino acids. The TCRbeta library was prepared with unique molecular identifiers. MiXCR, run by TCRdb on the PCR reads, gives a single entry per CDR3 protein. The data hold 95,000 to 120,000 distinct CDR3 sequences, with 6.4% observed a single time. The receptor was derived from a male patient aged 2-15 years who had a stem cell transplant for acute lymphoblastic leukemia, so the T cells may come from the graft donor. The material sequenced was PBMCs, mostly from graft donor cells, taken 360 days after TCRalphabeta/CD19-depleted stem cell transplant. The chain combines TRBV7-3 with TRBJ2-3, with 7 bases lining up with TRBD2. CDR3 sequence (DNA): TGTGCCAGCAGCTTAATGCCTAGCGGAGCCGGGAATACGCAGTATTTT. Protein: CASSLMPSGAGNTQYF.